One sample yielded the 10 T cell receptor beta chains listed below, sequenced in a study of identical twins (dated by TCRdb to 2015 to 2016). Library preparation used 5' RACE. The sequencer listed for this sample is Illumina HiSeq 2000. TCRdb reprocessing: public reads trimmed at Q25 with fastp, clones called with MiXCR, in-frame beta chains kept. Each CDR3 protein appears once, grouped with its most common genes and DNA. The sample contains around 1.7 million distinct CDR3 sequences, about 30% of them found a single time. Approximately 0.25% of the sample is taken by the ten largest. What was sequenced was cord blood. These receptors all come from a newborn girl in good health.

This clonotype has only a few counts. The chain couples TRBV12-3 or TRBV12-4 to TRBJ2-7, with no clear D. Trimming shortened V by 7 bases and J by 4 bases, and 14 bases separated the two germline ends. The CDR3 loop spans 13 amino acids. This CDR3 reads CASTERPLYEQYF. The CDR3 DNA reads TGTGCCAGCACCGAACGGCCCCTTTACGAGCAGTACTTC.

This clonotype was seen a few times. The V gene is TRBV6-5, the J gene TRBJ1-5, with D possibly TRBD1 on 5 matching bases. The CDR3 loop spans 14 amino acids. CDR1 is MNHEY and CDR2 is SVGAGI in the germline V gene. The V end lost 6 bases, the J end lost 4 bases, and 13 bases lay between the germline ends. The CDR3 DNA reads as TGTGCCAGCAGAGCAGACAGAGCGAATCAGCCCCAGCATTTT. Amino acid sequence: CASRADRANQPQHF.

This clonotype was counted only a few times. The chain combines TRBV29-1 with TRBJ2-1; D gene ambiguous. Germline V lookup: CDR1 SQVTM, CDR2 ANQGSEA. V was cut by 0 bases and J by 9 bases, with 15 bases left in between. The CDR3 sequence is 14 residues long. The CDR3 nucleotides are TGCAGCGTTGAAGATGCCCTAGTATATAGTGAGCAGTTCTTC. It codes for CSVEDALVYSEQFF.

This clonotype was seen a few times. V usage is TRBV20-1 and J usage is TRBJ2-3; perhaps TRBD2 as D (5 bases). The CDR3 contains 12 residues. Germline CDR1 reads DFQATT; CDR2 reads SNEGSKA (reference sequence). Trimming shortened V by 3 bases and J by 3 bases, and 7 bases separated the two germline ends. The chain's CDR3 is CSASWETDTQYF. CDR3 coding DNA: TGCAGTGCTAGTTGGGAGACAGATACGCAGTATTTT.

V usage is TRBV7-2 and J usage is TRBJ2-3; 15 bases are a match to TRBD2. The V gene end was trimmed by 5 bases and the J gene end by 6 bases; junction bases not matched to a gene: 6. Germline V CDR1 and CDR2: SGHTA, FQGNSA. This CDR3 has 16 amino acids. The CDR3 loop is CASSQRGTSGRDTQYF. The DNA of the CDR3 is TGTGCCAGCAGCCAGCGTGGGACTAGCGGGAGGGATACGCAGTATTTT.

CDR3 amino acids: CAITETNVHEQFF. CDR3 nucleotide sequence: TGTGCCATCACCGAAACTAATGTCCATGAGCAGTTCTTC. This rearrangement joins TRBV10-3 to TRBJ2-1, with unresolved D. Trimming took 7 bases from V and 8 from J, leaving 15 bases between them. Germline V gives CDR1 ENHRY, CDR2 SYGVKD. This CDR3 region has 13 residues.

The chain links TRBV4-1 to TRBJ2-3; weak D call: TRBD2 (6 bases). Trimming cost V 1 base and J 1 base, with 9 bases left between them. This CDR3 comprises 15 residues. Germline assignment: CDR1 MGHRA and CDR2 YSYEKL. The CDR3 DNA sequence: TGCGCCAGCAGCCAAGTCCCGGGAGGCACAGATACGCAGTATTTT. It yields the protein CASSQVPGGTDTQYF.

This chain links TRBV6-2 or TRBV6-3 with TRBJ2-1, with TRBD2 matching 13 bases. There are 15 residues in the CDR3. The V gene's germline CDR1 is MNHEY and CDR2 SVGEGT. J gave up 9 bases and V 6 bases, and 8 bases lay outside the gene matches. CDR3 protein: CASSQGLAGVLEQFF. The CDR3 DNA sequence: TGTGCCAGCAGCCAAGGACTAGCGGGGGTCCTTGAGCAGTTCTTC.

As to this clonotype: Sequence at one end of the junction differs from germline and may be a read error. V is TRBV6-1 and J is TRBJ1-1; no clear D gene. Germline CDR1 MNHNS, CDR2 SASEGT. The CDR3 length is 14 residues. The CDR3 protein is CASNEQYLNTEAFF. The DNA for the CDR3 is TGTGCCAGCAATGAACAATACCTTAACACTGAAGCTTTCTTT.

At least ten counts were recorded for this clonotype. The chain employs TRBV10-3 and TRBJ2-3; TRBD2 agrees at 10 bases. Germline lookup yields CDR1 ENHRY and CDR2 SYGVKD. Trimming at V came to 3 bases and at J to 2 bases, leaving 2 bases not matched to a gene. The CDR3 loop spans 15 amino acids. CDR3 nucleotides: TGTGCCATCAGTGAACTAGCGGGATACACAGATACGCAGTATTTT. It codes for CAISELAGYTDTQYF.